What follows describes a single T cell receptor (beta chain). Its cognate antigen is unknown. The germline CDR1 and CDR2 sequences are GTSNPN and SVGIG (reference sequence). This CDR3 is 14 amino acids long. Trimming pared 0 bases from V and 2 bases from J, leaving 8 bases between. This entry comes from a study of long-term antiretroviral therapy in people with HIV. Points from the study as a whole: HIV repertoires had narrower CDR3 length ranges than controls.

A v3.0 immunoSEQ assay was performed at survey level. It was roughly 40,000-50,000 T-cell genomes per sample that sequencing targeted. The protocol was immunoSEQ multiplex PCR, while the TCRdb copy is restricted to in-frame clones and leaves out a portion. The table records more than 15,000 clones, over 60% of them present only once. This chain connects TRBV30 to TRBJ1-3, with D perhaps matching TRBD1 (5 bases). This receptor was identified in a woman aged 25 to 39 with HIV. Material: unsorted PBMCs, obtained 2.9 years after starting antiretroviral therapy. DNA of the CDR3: TGTGCCTGGAGTGTAGGAGGGGCTGGAAACACCATATATTTT. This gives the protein CAWSVGGAGNTIYF. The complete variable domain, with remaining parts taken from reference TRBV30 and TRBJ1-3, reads SQTIHQWPATLVQPVGSPLSLECTVEGTSNPNLYWYRQAAGRGLQLLFYSVGIGQISSEVPQNLSASRPQDRQFILSSKKLLLSDSGFYLCAWSVGGAGNTIYFGEGSWLTVV.